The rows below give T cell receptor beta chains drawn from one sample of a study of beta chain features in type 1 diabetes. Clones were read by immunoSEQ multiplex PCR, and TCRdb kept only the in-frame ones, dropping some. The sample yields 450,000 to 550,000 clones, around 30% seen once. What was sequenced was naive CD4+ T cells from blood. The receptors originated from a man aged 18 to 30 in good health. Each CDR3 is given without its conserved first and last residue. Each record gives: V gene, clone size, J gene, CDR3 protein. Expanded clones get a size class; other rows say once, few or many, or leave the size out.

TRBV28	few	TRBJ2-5	ASLDSGETQY
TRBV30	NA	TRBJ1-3	AWSVVYSSLGDTIY
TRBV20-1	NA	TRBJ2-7	SVGDSYEQY
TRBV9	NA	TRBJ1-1	ASSVGSQGAEAF
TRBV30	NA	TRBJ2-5	AWSVRYRNQETQY
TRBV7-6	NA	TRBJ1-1	ASSPRGGRNTEAF
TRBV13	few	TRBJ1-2	ASSLGRVYGYGYT
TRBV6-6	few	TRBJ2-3	ASSYSREGTQY
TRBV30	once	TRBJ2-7	AWSAGHEQY
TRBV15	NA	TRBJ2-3	ATSNESAGSSTDTQY